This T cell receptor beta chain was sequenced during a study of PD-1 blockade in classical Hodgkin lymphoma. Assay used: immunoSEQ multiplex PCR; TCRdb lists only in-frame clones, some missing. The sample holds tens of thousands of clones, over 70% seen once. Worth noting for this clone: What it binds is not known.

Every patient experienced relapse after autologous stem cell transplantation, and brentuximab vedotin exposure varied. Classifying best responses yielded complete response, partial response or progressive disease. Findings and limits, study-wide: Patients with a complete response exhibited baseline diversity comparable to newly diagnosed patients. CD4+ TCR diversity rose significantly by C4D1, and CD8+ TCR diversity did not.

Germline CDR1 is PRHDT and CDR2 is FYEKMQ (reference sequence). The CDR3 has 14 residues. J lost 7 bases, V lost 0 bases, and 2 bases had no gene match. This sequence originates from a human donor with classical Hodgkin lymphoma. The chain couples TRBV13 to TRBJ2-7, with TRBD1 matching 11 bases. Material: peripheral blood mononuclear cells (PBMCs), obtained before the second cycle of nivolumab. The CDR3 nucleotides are TGTGCCAGCAGCTTAGGGGACAGGGGGCTTGAGCAGTACTTC. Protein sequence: CASSLGDRGLEQYF.